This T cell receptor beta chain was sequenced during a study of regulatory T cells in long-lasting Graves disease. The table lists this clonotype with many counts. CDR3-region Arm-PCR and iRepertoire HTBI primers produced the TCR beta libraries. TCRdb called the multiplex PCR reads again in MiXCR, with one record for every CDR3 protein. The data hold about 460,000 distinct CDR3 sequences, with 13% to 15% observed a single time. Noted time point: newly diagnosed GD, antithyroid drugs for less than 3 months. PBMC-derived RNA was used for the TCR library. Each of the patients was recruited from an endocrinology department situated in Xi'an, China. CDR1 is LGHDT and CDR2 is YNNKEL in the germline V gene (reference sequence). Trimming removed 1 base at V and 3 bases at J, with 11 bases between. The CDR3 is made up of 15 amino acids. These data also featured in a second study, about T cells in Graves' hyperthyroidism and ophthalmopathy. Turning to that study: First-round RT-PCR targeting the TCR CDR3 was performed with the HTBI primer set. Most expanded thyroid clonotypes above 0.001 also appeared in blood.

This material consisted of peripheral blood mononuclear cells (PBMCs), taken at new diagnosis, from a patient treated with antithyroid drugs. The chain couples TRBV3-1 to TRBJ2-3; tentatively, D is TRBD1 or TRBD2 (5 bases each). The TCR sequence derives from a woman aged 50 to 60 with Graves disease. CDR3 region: CASSQAQGVTDTQYF. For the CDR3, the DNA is TGTGCCAGCAGCCAAGCGCAGGGAGTGACAGATACGCAGTATTTT.